The rows below give T cell receptor beta chains drawn from one sample of a study of blood T cell repertoires in COVID-19. Profiling relied on immunoSEQ multiplex PCR, and the TCRdb table lists in-frame clones only, not all of them. Of 150,000 to 200,000 clones listed, 60% to 80% are singletons. The sequenced sample consisted of peripheral blood. These receptor sequences come from a man between 65 and 85 years old with acute or convalescent COVID-19. The CDR3 runs from the conserved cysteine through the conserved F or W. Fields, in order: clone size, D gene, V gene, J gene, CDR3 protein, CDR3 DNA. A D gene is named only where the DNA matches it firmly. Some rows have no size entry. The others give once, few or many, or a class for an expanded clone.

.	TRBD2	TRBV9	TRBJ2-1	CASSVGEGRGQFF	TGTGCCAGCAGCGTGGGGGAGGGGCGAGGGCAGTTCTTC
.	.	TRBV5-6	TRBJ2-1	CASSLGGYNEQFF	TGTGCCAGCAGCTTAGGAGGGTACAATGAGCAGTTCTTC
.	.	TRBV6-2/TRBV6-3	TRBJ2-1	CASSYSTSTSYNEQFF	TGTGCCAGCAGTTACTCTACTAGTACCTCCTACAATGAGCAGTTCTTC
.	.	TRBV19	TRBJ1-4	CASRFSGLEEKLFF	TGTGCCAGTAGGTTCTCGGGATTGGAAGAAAAACTGTTTTTT
many	TRBD2	TRBV29-1	TRBJ2-1	CSATGTSVYNEQFF	TGCAGCGCTACCGGGACTAGCGTATACAATGAGCAGTTCTTC
few	.	TRBV19	TRBJ2-2	CASSQGGAGELFF	TGTGCCAGTAGTCAGGGAGGTGCCGGGGAGCTGTTTTTT
once	TRBD1	TRBV19	TRBJ1-2	CASTQYGTETLILYGYTF	TGTGCCAGTACCCAATACGGGACAGAAACTCTAATCCTCTATGGCTACACCTTC
.	.	TRBV19	TRBJ2-7	CASSIDPSGRRNYEQYF	TGTGCCAGTAGTATAGATCCCAGTGGCAGGAGGAACTACGAGCAGTACTTT
.	TRBD2	TRBV7-2	TRBJ2-3	CASSFQAGGPDTQYF	TGTGCCAGCAGCTTTCAAGCGGGAGGTCCAGATACGCAGTATTTT
few	TRBD1	TRBV2	TRBJ1-4	CASKKGQGAEKLFF	TGTGCCAGCAAGAAGGGACAGGGTGCGGAAAAACTGTTTTTT
.	.	TRBV5-1	TRBJ2-1	CASSLAGQGLGNEQFF	TGCGCCAGCAGCTTGGCCGGGCAGGGCTTGGGGAATGAGCAGTTCTTC
.	.	TRBV18	TRBJ1-2	CASSRGPQVTGDYGYTF	TGTGCCAGCTCACGGGGGCCACAGGTCACAGGTGACTATGGCTACACCTTC
.	.	TRBV6-2/TRBV6-3	TRBJ2-5	CASSYYGGAGETQYF	TGTGCCAGCAGTTACTACGGGGGAGCTGGAGAGACCCAGTACTTC
few	.	TRBV2	TRBJ2-7	CASKRTFLSYEQYF	TGTGCCAGCAAGAGGACTTTTCTCTCCTACGAGCAGTACTTC
.	TRBD1	TRBV7-8	TRBJ1-1	CASSLVSGTGGAEAFF	TGTGCCAGCAGCTTAGTATCCGGGACAGGGGGGGCTGAAGCTTTCTTT
.	TRBD2	TRBV24-1	TRBJ2-5	CATSWTSGLGEETQYF	TGTGCCACCAGTTGGACTAGCGGGTTAGGGGAAGAGACCCAGTACTTC
.	.	TRBV27	TRBJ2-2	CASRDWVSGELFF	TGTGCCAGCCGGGATTGGGTTTCCGGGGAGCTGTTTTTT
.	.	TRBV28	TRBJ1-3	CASSTNRGNTIYF	TGTGCCAGCAGCACTAACAGGGGAAACACCATATATTTT
.	.	TRBV5-4	TRBJ1-2	CASSWATLEIGYTF	TGTGCCAGCAGCTGGGCGACACTTGAGATAGGCTACACCTTC
few	TRBD1	TRBV5-1	TRBJ1-2	CASSSGRTGSSHGYTF	TGCGCCAGCAGCTCCGGTCGGACAGGGTCCTCTCATGGCTACACCTTC
.	.	TRBV6-2/TRBV6-3	TRBJ1-1	CASSSLRTMNTEAFF	TGTGCCAGCAGTTCTTTACGGACAATGAACACTGAAGCTTTCTTT
.	.	TRBV12-3/TRBV12-4	TRBJ1-2	CASSSRGGDGYTF	TGTGCCAGCAGTTCCAGGGGTGGGGACGGCTACACCTTC
.	.	TRBV25-1	TRBJ1-3	CASSESGTASGNTIYF	TGTGCCAGCAGTGAATCCGGCACAGCCTCTGGAAACACCATATATTTT
.	TRBD1	TRBV7-2	TRBJ2-3	CASSLFGTGTDTQYF	TGTGCCAGCAGCTTATTCGGGACAGGGACGGATACGCAGTATTTT
few	.	TRBV6-6	TRBJ1-1	CASSQEAGVGTEAFF	TGTGCCAGCAGCCAAGAGGCGGGAGTAGGCACTGAAGCTTTCTTT
.	.	TRBV11-2	TRBJ2-3	CASRLGSFTDTQYF	TGTGCCAGCAGACTAGGGTCCTTCACAGATACGCAGTATTTT
.	.	TRBV5-1	TRBJ1-1	CASSLALTGMNTEAFF	TGCGCCAGCAGCTTGGCCTTGACAGGAATGAACACTGAAGCTTTCTTT
.	TRBD2	TRBV2	TRBJ2-1	CASSWTSGEYRAFNEQFF	TGTGCCAGCAGTTGGACTAGCGGGGAATACAGAGCCTTCAATGAGCAGTTCTTC
once	.	TRBV21-1	TRBJ1-6	CASSKAPDRGGSPLHF	TGTGCCAGCAGCAAAGCGCCGGACAGGGGGGGTTCACCCCTCCACTTT
few	.	TRBV29-1	TRBJ2-7	CSGGTAYEQYF	TGCAGCGGCGGGACAGCCTACGAGCAGTACTTC
.	TRBD1	TRBV6-5	TRBJ1-3	CASSSTGAPGNTIYF	TGTGCCAGCAGTTCAACAGGGGCGCCAGGAAACACCATATATTTT
once	TRBD1	TRBV5-5	TRBJ1-5	CASSPGLQGAIAQPQHF	TGTGCCAGCAGCCCTGGGTTACAGGGGGCAATTGCTCAGCCCCAGCATTTT
.	TRBD1	TRBV9	TRBJ1-3	CASSDRDRGTGNTIYF	TGTGCCAGCAGCGACCGGGACAGGGGGACTGGAAACACCATATATTTT
few	.	TRBV28	TRBJ2-3	CATIPRGRDTQYF	TGTGCCACCATACCACGAGGTAGGGATACGCAGTATTTT
.	.	TRBV27	TRBJ1-1	CASRPTGMNTEAFF	TGTGCCAGCAGACCAACCGGGATGAACACTGAAGCTTTCTTT
.	.	TRBV6-5	TRBJ1-2	CASTTTGSLYGYTF	TGTGCCAGTACTACTACAGGGTCCCTCTATGGCTACACCTTC
.	.	TRBV11-3	TRBJ2-3	CASSLGRDFSDTQYF	TGTGCCAGCAGCTTAGGCCGGGACTTCTCAGATACGCAGTATTTT
few	TRBD1	TRBV12-3/TRBV12-4	TRBJ1-4	CASATGEVGKLFF	TGTGCCAGCGCAACAGGGGAAGTTGGAAAACTGTTTTTT
.	TRBD2	TRBV6-4	TRBJ2-1	CASSDRGTSGYNEQFF	TGTGCCAGCAGTGACAGAGGGACTAGCGGTTACAATGAGCAGTTCTTC
.	TRBD2	TRBV2	TRBJ2-1	CARGLAGGSYNEQFF	TGTGCCAGGGGGCTAGCGGGAGGCTCCTACAATGAGCAGTTCTTC
.	.	TRBV28	TRBJ2-5	CASSLGTPVTQYF	TGTGCCAGCAGTTTAGGGACTCCCGTGACCCAGTACTTC
once	.	TRBV6-5	TRBJ1-2	CASSYQGPYGYTF	TGTGCCAGCAGTTACCAGGGTCCCTATGGCTACACCTTC
.	TRBD1	TRBV6-5	TRBJ2-5	CASRVTQGAETQYF	TGTGCCAGCAGGGTCACACAGGGGGCGGAGACCCAGTACTTC
.	.	TRBV5-1	TRBJ2-5	CASSLGATTQETQYF	TGCGCCAGCAGCTTGGGTGCGACTACCCAAGAGACCCAGTACTTC
.	TRBD2	TRBV3-1/TRBV3-2	TRBJ2-3	CASSQGLAGAGTDTQYF	TGTGCCAGCAGCCAAGGACTAGCGGGGGCGGGCACAGATACGCAGTATTTT
.	TRBD2	TRBV4-2	TRBJ2-7	CASSQQTSGGGYEQYF	TGTGCCAGCAGCCAACAGACTAGCGGGGGAGGCTACGAGCAGTACTTC
.	TRBD2	TRBV2	TRBJ2-7	CASRLGLAYEQYF	TGTGCCAGCAGGTTGGGACTAGCTTACGAGCAGTACTTC
few	TRBD2	TRBV7-2	TRBJ2-7	CASSPNVGGSYEQYF	TGTGCCAGCAGCCCAAACGTGGGGGGGTCCTACGAGCAGTACTTC
.	TRBD1	TRBV7-8	TRBJ2-7	CASSFSDRGYEQYF	TGTGCCAGCAGCTTTTCCGACAGGGGGTACGAGCAGTACTTC
.	TRBD1	TRBV6-6	TRBJ2-2	CASSLDRGLNGELFF	TGTGCCAGCAGTTTAGACAGGGGGCTGAACGGGGAGCTGTTTTTT
.	TRBD1	TRBV2	TRBJ1-5	CASVKDRRPWDQPQHF	TGTGCCAGCGTTAAGGACAGGAGACCTTGGGATCAGCCCCAGCATTTT
.	.	TRBV3-1/TRBV3-2	TRBJ2-5	CASSQEEETQYF	TGTGCCAGCAGCCAAGAGGAGGAGACCCAGTACTTC
.	.	TRBV10-3	TRBJ1-5	CALGGRVRSLVAPQHF	TGTGCCCTCGGGGGGAGGGTTCGGAGCCTTGTGGCGCCCCAGCATTTT
.	TRBD1	TRBV11-2	TRBJ1-2	CASSLRDSYGYTF	TGTGCCAGCAGCTTACGGGACAGCTATGGCTACACCTTC
.	.	TRBV5-4	TRBJ1-4	CASSADSNPNEKLFF	TGTGCCAGCAGTGCCGACAGCAACCCTAATGAAAAACTGTTTTTT
few	.	TRBV27	TRBJ1-6	CASSLTPGNSPLHF	TGTGCCAGCAGTTTAACCCCGGGGAATTCACCCCTCCACTTT
.	.	TRBV7-8	TRBJ1-1	CASSLREGVNTEAFF	TGTGCCAGCAGCTTACGCGAGGGGGTGAACACTGAAGCTTTCTTT
.	.	TRBV19	TRBJ1-4	CASRGDIGEKLFF	TGTGCCAGTAGAGGGGACATCGGTGAAAAACTGTTTTTT
.	TRBD1	TRBV19	TRBJ2-1	CASSIPRTGIPNEQFF	TGTGCCAGTAGTATTCCTCGGACAGGGATACCCAATGAGCAGTTCTTC